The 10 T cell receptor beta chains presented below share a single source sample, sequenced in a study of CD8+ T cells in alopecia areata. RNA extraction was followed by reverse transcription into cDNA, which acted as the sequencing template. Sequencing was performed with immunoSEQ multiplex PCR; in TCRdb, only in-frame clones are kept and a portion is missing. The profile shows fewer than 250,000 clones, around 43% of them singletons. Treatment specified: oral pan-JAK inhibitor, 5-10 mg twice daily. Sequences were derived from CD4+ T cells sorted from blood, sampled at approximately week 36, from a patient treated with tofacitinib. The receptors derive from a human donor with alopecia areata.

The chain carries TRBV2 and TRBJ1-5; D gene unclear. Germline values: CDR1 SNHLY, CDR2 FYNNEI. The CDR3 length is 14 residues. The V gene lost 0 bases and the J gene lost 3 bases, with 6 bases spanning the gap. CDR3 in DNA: TGTGCCAGCAGTGAAGCGAAGGCCAATCAGCCCCAGCATTTT. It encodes CASSEAKANQPQHF.

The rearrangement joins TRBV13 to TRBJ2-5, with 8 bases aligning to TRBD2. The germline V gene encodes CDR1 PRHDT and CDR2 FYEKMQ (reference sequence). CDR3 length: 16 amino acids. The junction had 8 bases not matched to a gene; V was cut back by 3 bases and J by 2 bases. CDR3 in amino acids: CASSLQRESGQETQYF. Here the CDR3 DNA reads TGTGCCAGCAGCTTGCAGCGGGAGTCGGGGCAAGAGACCCAGTACTTC.

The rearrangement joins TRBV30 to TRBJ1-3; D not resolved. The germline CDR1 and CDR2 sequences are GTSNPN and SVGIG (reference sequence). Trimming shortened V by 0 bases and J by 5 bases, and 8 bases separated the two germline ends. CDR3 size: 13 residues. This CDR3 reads CAWSVASRNTIYF. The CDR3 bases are TGTGCCTGGAGTGTAGCATCGAGAAACACCATATATTTT.

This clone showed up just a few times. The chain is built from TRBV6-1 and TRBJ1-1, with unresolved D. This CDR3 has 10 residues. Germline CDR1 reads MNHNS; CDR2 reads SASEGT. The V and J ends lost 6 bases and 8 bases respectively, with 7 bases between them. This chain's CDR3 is CASSREEAFF. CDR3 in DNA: TGTGCCAGCAGCCGGGAAGAAGCTTTCTTT.

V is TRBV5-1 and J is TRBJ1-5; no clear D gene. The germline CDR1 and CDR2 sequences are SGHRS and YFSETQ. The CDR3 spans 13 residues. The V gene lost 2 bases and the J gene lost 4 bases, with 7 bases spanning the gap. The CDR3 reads CASSFPRNQPQHF. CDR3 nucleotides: TGCGCCAGCAGCTTCCCTAGGAATCAGCCCCAGCATTTT.

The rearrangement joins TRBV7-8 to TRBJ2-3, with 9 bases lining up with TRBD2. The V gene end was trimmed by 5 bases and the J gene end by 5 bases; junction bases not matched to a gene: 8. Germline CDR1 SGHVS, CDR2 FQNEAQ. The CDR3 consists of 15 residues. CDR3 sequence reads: CASSRLADGRDTQYF. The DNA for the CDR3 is TGTGCCAGCAGCCGACTAGCGGACGGTAGAGATACGCAGTATTTT.

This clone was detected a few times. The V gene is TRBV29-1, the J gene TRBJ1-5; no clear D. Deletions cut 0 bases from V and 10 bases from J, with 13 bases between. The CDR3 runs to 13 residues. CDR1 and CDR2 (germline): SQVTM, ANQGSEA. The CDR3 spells CSVEDTGVGPQHF. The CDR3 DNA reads TGCAGCGTTGAAGATACCGGGGTTGGTCCCCAGCATTTT.

CDR3 sequence: CASSLVDQETQYF. CDR3 nucleotide sequence: TGTGCCAGCAGCTTGGTGGACCAAGAGACCCAGTACTTC. The gene calls are TRBV5-6 and TRBJ2-5, with D uncertain. Deletions cut 0 bases from V and 0 bases from J, with 3 bases between. Germline V gives CDR1 SGHDT, CDR2 YYEEEE. The CDR3 is made up of 13 amino acids.

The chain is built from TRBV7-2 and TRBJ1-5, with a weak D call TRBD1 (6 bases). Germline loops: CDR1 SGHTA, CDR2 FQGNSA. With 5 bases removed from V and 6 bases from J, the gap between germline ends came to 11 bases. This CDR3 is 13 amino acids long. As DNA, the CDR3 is TGTGCCAGCAGCCGAACACAGGGTCAGCCCCAGCATTTT. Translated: CASSRTQGQPQHF. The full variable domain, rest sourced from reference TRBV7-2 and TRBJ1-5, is GAGVSQSPSNKVTEKGKDVELRCDPISGHTALYWYRQSLGQGLEFLIYFQGNSAPDKSGLPSDRFSAERTGGSVSTLTIQRTQQEDSAVYLCASSRTQGQPQHFGDGTRLSIL.

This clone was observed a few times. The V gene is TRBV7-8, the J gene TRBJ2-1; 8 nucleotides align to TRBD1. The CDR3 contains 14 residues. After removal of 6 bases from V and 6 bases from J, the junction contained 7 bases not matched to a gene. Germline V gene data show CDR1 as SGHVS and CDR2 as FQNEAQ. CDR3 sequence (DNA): TGTGCCAGCAGTCGGACAGGGTTGGTCAATGAGCAGTTCTTC. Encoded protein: CASSRTGLVNEQFF.